The 21 T cell receptor beta chains below all came from one sample that was sequenced in a study of shared clonotypes between healthy human individuals. Using immunoSEQ multiplex PCR, the repertoire was profiled, and TCRdb retains in-frame clones only, with some absent. The table lists roughly 500,000 clones, almost 97% of them singletons. The sample consisted of naive CD4+ T cells sorted from blood. Subset reported: CD45RA+ positively selected. Source of these receptors: a young woman in good health.

The CDR3 sequence is CASRPTGGNEKLFF. CDR3 in DNA: TGTGCCAGCAGGCCGACAGGGGGAAATGAAAAACTGTTTTTT. The chain employs TRBV28 and TRBJ1-4; 9 nucleotides agree with TRBD1. This CDR3 is built from 14 residues. After removal of 6 bases from V and 5 bases from J, the junction contained 4 bases not matched to a gene. Germline lookup yields CDR1 MDHEN and CDR2 SYDVKM.

The chain uses TRBV7-9 and TRBJ2-1; D call uncertain. The germline gives CDR1 SEHNR, CDR2 FQNEAQ (reference sequence). The V end was cut by 9 bases, the J end by 6 bases, with 15 bases between. The CDR3 has 13 amino acids. Written as DNA, the CDR3 is TGTGCCAGGCAAACCGGGCCGGTCAATGAGCAGTTCTTC. Its protein product is CARQTGPVNEQFF. Full variable domain (missing parts from reference TRBV7-9 and TRBJ2-1): DTGVSQNPRHKITKRGQNVTFRCDPISEHNRLYWYRQTLGQGPEFLTYFQNEAQLEKSRLLSDRFSAERPKGSFSTLEIQRTEQGDSAMYLCARQTGPVNEQFFGPGTRLTVL.

Turning to this clone: This CDR3 is also generated by other DNA sequences in the sample. J is TRBJ2-1 and V is TRBV25-1, with 12 bases fitting TRBD2. With 3 bases clipped from V and 7 bases from J, the junction kept 4 bases outside the gene matches. This CDR3 has 15 residues. Germline CDR1 is MGHDK and CDR2 is SYGVNS. CDR3 coding DNA: TGTGCCAGCAGTGACCCGGGGACTAGCGGGAATGAGCAGTTCTTC. Amino acid sequence: CASSDPGTSGNEQFF. The full variable domain, its missing parts supplied by reference TRBV25-1 and TRBJ2-1, is EADIYQTPRYLVIGTGKKITLECSQTMGHDKMYWYQQDPGMELHLIHYSYGVNSTEKGDLSSESTVSRIRTEHFPLTLESARPSHTSQYLCASSDPGTSGNEQFFGPGTRLTVL.

The genes are TRBV19 and TRBJ2-5; 8 bases align to TRBD2. The CDR3 spans 14 residues. Losses at the gene ends were 7 bases for V and 5 bases for J; bases not matched to a gene: 9. Germline values: CDR1 LNHDA, CDR2 SQIVND (reference sequence). CDR3 nucleotide sequence: TGTGCCAGTACCCCGGGAGGGGGGGTGGAGACCCAGTACTTC. It is translated as CASTPGGGVETQYF. Full variable domain (outside the CDR3, taken from reference TRBV19 and TRBJ2-5): DGGITQSPKYLFRKEGQNVTLSCEQNLNHDAMYWYRQDPGQGLRLIYYSQIVNDFQKGDIAEGYSVSREKKESFPLTVTSAQKNPTAFYLCASTPGGGVETQYFGPGTRLLVL.

This chain joins TRBV18 and TRBJ1-1; 7 nucleotides line up with TRBD1. CDR1 KGHSH and CDR2 LQKENI come from the germline V gene. This CDR3 comprises 14 residues. V lost 8 bases and J lost 3; bases outside the gene matches: 9. In nucleotides, the CDR3 is TGTGCCAGCCGACGACCCAGGGGGGACACTGAAGCTTTCTTT. This sequence encodes CASRRPRGDTEAFF.

J is TRBJ1-2 and V is TRBV28, with a tentative D call TRBD1 (6 bases). V lost 3 bases and J lost 1, with 18 bases in between. The CDR3 is 17 residues long. Germline V gene lookup returns CDR1 MDHEN and CDR2 SYDVKM. The CDR3 DNA is TGTGCCAGCAGTTTTTCGGGGACACGGGTGCGTAACTATGGCTACACCTTC. Protein product: CASSFSGTRVRNYGYTF.

The gene calls are TRBV27 and TRBJ2-5, with 8 bases identical to TRBD1. Germline V gives CDR1 MNHEY, CDR2 SMNVEV (reference sequence). The V gene end was trimmed by 3 bases and the J gene end by 4 bases; junction bases not matched to a gene: 10. This CDR3 is 16 amino acids long. The CDR3 loop reads CASSFRTGNGVETQYF. In DNA, the CDR3 is TGTGCCAGCAGTTTCCGGACAGGGAATGGGGTAGAGACCCAGTACTTC.

This CDR3 is CSVDGPGTGEAQYF. Here the CDR3 DNA reads TGCAGCGTTGATGGTCCCGGAACAGGCGAGGCCCAGTACTTC. This chain joins TRBV29-1 and TRBJ2-5; a possible D gene is TRBD1 (5 bases). Deletions cut 3 bases from V and 9 bases from J, with 20 bases between. CDR3 size: 14 residues. Germline lookup yields CDR1 SQVTM and CDR2 ANQGSEA.

Worth noting for this clone: The germline gene is not matched at one end of the junction; a read error may be the cause. The CDR3 loop is CASSLGGGSSNEQFF. CDR3 coding DNA: TGCGCCAGCAGCTTGGGGGGCGGTTCCTCCAATGAGCAGTTCTTC. The chain is built from TRBV5-1 and TRBJ2-1; a possible D gene is TRBD1 (5 bases). The CDR3 contains 15 residues. Germline assignment: CDR1 SGHRS and CDR2 YFSETQ.

The V gene is TRBV28, the J gene TRBJ2-7; TRBD2 agrees at 7 bases. Germline V gene data show CDR1 as MDHEN and CDR2 as SYDVKM. The CDR3 loop spans 14 amino acids. V lost 5 bases and J lost 8; bases outside the gene matches: 12. The CDR3, as DNA: TGTGCCAGCAGTGACGCTTCGCGGGAGAACCAGCAGTACTTC. Translation gives CASSDASRENQQYF.

This clone was recorded only once. The chain is built from TRBV7-9 and TRBJ2-5; 11 bases match TRBD2. The DNA end lines up better with TRBJ2-7; the J call may be wrong. The CDR3 has 16 amino acids. Per the germline V gene, CDR1 is SEHNR and CDR2 is FQNEAQ (reference sequence). The CDR3, as DNA: TGTGCCAGCAGCCCTTACGCGACTAGCGGGGCCTCCGAGCAGTACTTC. This sequence encodes CASSPYATSGASEQYF.

This chain links TRBV10-3 with TRBJ2-7; 11 bases are shared with TRBD1. With 3 bases clipped from V and 3 bases from J, the junction kept 4 bases outside the gene matches. This CDR3 contains 15 residues. CDR1 is ENHRY and CDR2 is SYGVKD in the germline V gene. The CDR3 loop is CAISDSGTGGYEQYF. CDR3 coding DNA: TGTGCCATCAGTGACTCCGGGACAGGGGGCTACGAGCAGTACTTC.

This chain uses TRBV27 with TRBJ1-2; D unclear. V dropped 2 bases and J dropped 3 bases, with 22 bases sitting between them. Looked up from germline, CDR1 is MNHEY and CDR2 is SMNVEV (reference sequence). There are 18 residues in the CDR3. Here the CDR3 reads CASSLKTSAYWYDYGYTF. CDR3 nucleotide sequence: TGTGCCAGCAGTTTAAAAACGTCGGCCTATTGGTACGACTATGGCTACACCTTC.

The V call is TRBV27, the J call TRBJ2-7; a possible D gene is TRBD1 (5 bases). The germline V gene has CDR1 MNHEY and CDR2 SMNVEV (reference sequence). Trimming stripped 4 bases from V and 2 bases from J, with 21 bases between. The CDR3 runs 17 residues. In DNA, the CDR3 is TGTGCCAGCAGTTCCAACTTCCCAGAGGCAGGGCCCTACGAGCAGTACTTC. This codes for CASSSNFPEAGPYEQYF.

The genes are TRBV7-6 and TRBJ2-5; 11 nucleotides align to TRBD2. The DNA end lines up better with TRBJ2-7; the J call may be wrong. The CDR3 totals 14 residues. Germline V gene lookup returns CDR1 SGHVS and CDR2 FNYEAQ. DNA for the CDR3: TGTGCCAGCAGCCGCGGACTAGCGGGTTACGAGCAGTACTTC. Translating it yields CASSRGLAGYEQYF.

CDR3 sequence: CASSLASVRGEGYTF. The DNA for the CDR3 is TGTGCCAGCAGCTTAGCTTCGGTCAGGGGAGAGGGCTACACCTTC. The chain has TRBV7-6 and TRBJ1-2; TRBD1 is a possible D gene (6 bases). The CDR3 consists of 15 residues. The V and J ends lost 0 bases and 8 bases respectively, with 16 bases between them. Germline assignment: CDR1 SGHVS and CDR2 FNYEAQ.

On this clone itself: Other DNA sequences in this specimen translate into the identical CDR3. This rearrangement joins TRBV5-1 to TRBJ2-1, with 10 positions matching TRBD2. The trim removed 0 bases at V and 6 bases at J, leaving 3 bases unmatched. The germline V gene has CDR1 SGHRS and CDR2 YFSETQ. The CDR3 covers 15 residues. CDR3 in DNA: TGCGCCAGCAGCTTGGTGCTAGCGGGAGCCAATGAGCAGTTCTTC. This codes for CASSLVLAGANEQFF. Combining the CDR3 with reference TRBV5-1 and TRBJ2-1 gives the whole variable domain KAGVTQTPRYLIKTRGQQVTLSCSPISGHRSVSWYQQTPGQGLQFLFEYFSETQRNKGNFPGRFSGRQFSNSRSEMNVSTLELGDSALYLCASSLVLAGANEQFFGPGTRLTVL.

J is TRBJ2-7 and V is TRBV18; D remains ambiguous. The germline CDR1 and CDR2 sequences are KGHSH and LQKENI. The length of the CDR3 is 13 residues. V shed 6 bases and J shed 1 base, with 10 bases lying between them. CDR3 nucleotide sequence: TGTGCCAGCTCTCAGGCGGATTCCTACGAGCAGTACTTC. It specifies CASSQADSYEQYF.

Points on this clone: Other DNA sequences in this specimen translate into the identical CDR3. This chain links TRBV20-1 with TRBJ2-7; the D is unclear. V was cut by 3 bases and J by 4 bases, with 7 bases left in between. Germline V CDR1 and CDR2: DFQATT, SNEGSKA (reference sequence). The length of the CDR3 is 11 residues. The CDR3 DNA is TGCAGTGCTAGCCTGGGGTACGAGCAGTACTTC. Its protein is CSASLGYEQYF.

This chain uses TRBV15 with TRBJ1-5; maybe TRBD1 (5 bases). The CDR3 sequence is 21 residues long. Trimming shortened V by 0 bases and J by 3 bases, and 27 bases separated the two germline ends. Germline CDR1 LNHNV, CDR2 YYDKDF (reference sequence). CDR3 residues: CATSRDLMGLFRQPDNQPQHF. CDR3 nucleotides: TGTGCCACCAGCAGAGATCTCATGGGGTTATTTCGACAGCCGGACAATCAGCCCCAGCATTTT.

This clone was recorded only once. The V and J genes are TRBV28 and TRBJ1-4; TRBD1 is a possible D gene (5 bases). The germline gives CDR1 MDHEN, CDR2 SYDVKM. CDR3 length: 14 amino acids. V lost 8 bases and J 3 bases, leaving 13 bases between the germline ends. In DNA, the CDR3 is TGTGCCAGCCTGGGGCTGGGAGCTAATGAAAAACTGTTTTTT. It yields the protein CASLGLGANEKLFF.